This TCR beta chain was sequenced in a study of early stage breast cancer tumors. Study information: Invasive lobular carcinomas made up about 30% of the 12 ER+/PR+/HER2- tumors. Roughly 10-fold was the mean read coverage per sample.

Study findings and constraints: Most shared enriched TCRB sequences were commonly generated ones.

Blood replicates held 0.5 ug DNA, tumor or normal breast approximately 1.5 ug, two each. Generated by immunoSEQ multiplex PCR, the TCRdb table keeps only in-frame clones and is missing some. The sample has fewer than 70,000 clones, 80% seen once; the top ten hold about 4.8%. This clone was counted between two and nine times. Antigen specificity is unknown. V lost 3 bases and J lost 6, with 9 bases in between. This CDR3 is built from 13 residues. Looked up from germline, CDR1 is LNHDA and CDR2 is SQIVND (reference sequence). The TCR comes from a person in their 40s with breast cancer. The chain joins TRBV19 to TRBJ1-5; weak D call: TRBD1 (5 bases). Sequencing was performed on blood. Here the CDR3 DNA reads TGTGCCAGTAGTATGGGGGATCGTCAGCCCCAGCATTTT. It codes for CASSMGDRQPQHF.